This entry concerns a single TCR beta chain. Its antigen is still unknown. The sorted-subset replicate PCRs were given around 200 ng DNA, which is around 29,000 T cell genomes. Sequenced by immunoSEQ multiplex PCR; TCRdb stores in-frame clones only, minus some. Of 2 million to 2.5 million clones detected, around 95% appear once; the ten largest clones hold about 0.13%. CD4+ cells yielded CD45RA+ naive and CD45RA-negative memory subsets. This record belongs to a study of shared clonotypes between healthy human individuals. Study as a whole: The study enrolled a couple of women and three men aged 18 to 49. Study-wide findings and caveats: Relative to memory subsets, naive subsets generally showed larger estimated richness.

From germline, CDR1 is LNHDA and CDR2 SQIVND (reference sequence). This CDR3 contains 17 residues. V was pared by 10 bases and J by 0 bases, with 22 bases between. The receptor was isolated from a man between 18 and 29 years old in good health. V and J are TRBV19 and TRBJ1-5; D remains unclear. Input material: naive CD4+ T cells sorted from blood. Noted subset: CD45RA+ positively selected. Here the CDR3 reads CATRYTSTKLSNQPQHF. The CDR3 bases are TGTGCCACCCGGTATACATCGACAAAACTTAGCAATCAGCCCCAGCATTTT.